The T cell receptor beta chain described here comes from a study of blood T cells in healthy people across ages. For the second PCR, which ran for about 7 to 11 cycles, a sample-barcoded 5' primer and a J-beta primer mix were used. The template-switch adaptor was a 5' adaptor with 12 random nucleotides. It tagged each cDNA molecule. TCRdb reprocessed the 5' RACE reads via MiXCR and lists one record per CDR3 protein. Here the sample spans hundreds of thousands of distinct CDR3 sequences, roughly 64% being singletons. A word on this clonotype: Its antigen is not known.

Whole-study results and caveats: Estimates drawn from one million T cells were deemed to understate diversity. Long-lived donors carried more naive CD4+ cells and greater diversity than aged donors.

Between the trimmed V and J ends, which lost 1 base and 8 bases, there was a span of 6 bases. Germline V gene data show CDR1 as LGHDT and CDR2 as YNNKEL (reference sequence). The CDR3 is 13 residues long. This TCR was recovered from a man younger than 40 in good health. Sequencing was carried out using blood. The chain employs TRBV3-1 and TRBJ1-6; no reliable D call. The CDR3 DNA reads TGTGCCAGCAGCCAAGGATTCGATTCACCCCTCCACTTT. Its protein product is CASSQGFDSPLHF.